This T cell receptor beta chain was recorded in a study of blood T cell repertoires in COVID-19. The V end lost 2 bases, the J end lost 7 bases, and 8 bases lay between the germline ends. CDR3 length: 13 residues. The germline V gene has CDR1 LGHNT and CDR2 FRNRAP. Measured with immunoSEQ multiplex PCR; TCRdb has only the in-frame clones, and not every one. The repertoire includes 200,000 to 250,000 clones, around 89% of them detected once, and under 3% sits in the top ten. Participant-reported clinical history was the basis for cohort assignment. This TCR was sampled from a woman under 40 who had recovered from COVID-19. Source material: PBMCs or T cells enriched from blood (not recorded which). The chain carries TRBV12-5 and TRBJ1-4, with D possibly TRBD1 on 6 matching bases. The CDR3 DNA is TGTGCTAGTGGTTTGTCCAGGGGTGAAAAACTGTTTTTT. Translation: CASGLSRGEKLFF.